Below, one T cell receptor beta chain is given with its context. The antigen is unknown. The data are from a study of identical twins. General study points: Insertions were fewer in abundant cord blood beta clonotypes, whereas memory repertoires showed none of this pattern.

Germline V gene sequence: CDR1 LGHDT, CDR2 YNNKEL (reference sequence). V lost 0 bases to trimming and J lost 1 base, with 15 bases between them. This CDR3 contains 17 residues. From the 5' RACE reads, TCRdb called clonotypes with MiXCR, one entry per CDR3 protein. This sample has about 530,000 distinct CDR3 sequences, with approximately 20% found just once. The sample was also reused in another study, on yellow fever vaccine responses in identical twins.

The sample consisted of CD4+ T cells sorted from blood. This clonotype was sampled from a woman aged 18-29 years in good health. The genes are TRBV3-1 and TRBJ1-1; a weak D match, TRBD1 (5 bases). The CDR3 sequence: CASSQDTLARANTEAFF. The CDR3 DNA is TGTGCCAGCAGCCAAGACACACTCGCCAGGGCGAACACTGAAGCTTTCTTT.